This T cell receptor (beta chain) derives from a study of shared clonotypes between healthy human individuals (dated by TCRdb to 2018 to 2021). Broadly, across the study: The cohort comprised two women and a few men aged 18 to 49 years. Different laboratories and diverse techniques were used to prepare libraries and sequence TCR repertoires, to increase sequencing depth and limit assay-specific biases. Blood TCR repertoires of a handful of healthy adults were deeply sequenced to estimate repertoire size and the extent of clonotype sharing between individuals. Per donor, three plates each were used for CD4 naive and CD4 memory, two for CD8 naive, and one for CD8 memory. Leukapheresis yielded between about 0.85 and 9.5 billion PBMCs per donor. Broader findings and caveats from the paper: Pairwise subsampling led to the expectation that sequencing depth would affect the degree of clonotype sharing among donors. Naive subsets generally had larger estimated clonotype richness than memory subsets. Even with the large sequencing depth, rarefaction of the sorted-subset datasets indicated that sequencing was incomplete. Because the study included a small number of donors, the genetic and exposure-history diversity represented was limited. Sampling was restricted to blood, and TCR repertoires in tissues likely differ from the TCR repertoires found in blood. Compared with non-shared clonotypes, clonotypes shared by all four sorted-subset donors had higher generation probabilities. Sharing across several donors was observed for around 5% of naive CD4, over 3% of naive CD8, about 2.5% of memory CD4, and approximately 0.41% of memory CD8 clonotypes.

TCR CDR3 regions were amplified from genomic DNA by multiplex PCR using the deep immunoSEQ assay. Genomic DNA extracted from each cell subset was distributed evenly over all wells of several immunoSEQ 96-well plates, and each plate served as one replicate. For sorted subsets, roughly 200 ng of genomic DNA, equivalent to 25,000 to 30,000 T cell genomes, went into each replicate PCR. The purified libraries were quantified using a Qubit 3.0 fluorometer, sized with a Bioanalyzer 2100, and then quantified again using the KAPA Library Quantification kit. A separate single-read 150-cycle Illumina NextSeq 550 flow cell was used to sequence each immunoSEQ 96-well plate. As for the authors' bioinformatics: Because the immunoSEQ output included only junctional sequences and no quality scores, the filtering could not be the same as the filtering used for full-length reads. To assign V/J genes and CDR3, sequences were annotated against IMGT germline references using PyIR, a Python wrapper for IgBLAST v1.9. Reads with weak V/J assignments (E-value above 1e-6), missing CDR3, stop codons, out-of-frame junctions, or ambiguous translated residues were removed. V3J clonotypes were defined as sequences sharing an identical inferred V gene, J gene, and CDR3 amino acid sequence. Percentage overlap between repertoires was calculated by dividing the number of shared unique clonotypes by the size of the smaller repertoire. RTK rarefaction, the Chao1 estimator, and Recon v2.1 estimates of unobserved clonotypes were used to assess repertoire richness. Generation probabilities were computed with OLGA for all TCRbeta clonotypes obtained by the gDNA method from a handful of donors. The source is immuneACCESS, and TCRdb retained only in-frame sequences with V and J called. Part of the clones is not carried over; for the studies checked, unresolved V genes explain less than half of this, and the remainder is unexplained. That table furnishes V, J and clone size, whereas the DNA furnished D and trimming. The sample yields approximately 2,300,000 clones; roughly 90% were counted once. The ten largest clonotypes hold around 0.35% of the sample.

Concerning this clone itself: Its antigen remains undetermined. No clone much larger than this one lies a single base away; base qualities are absent.

The donors were healthy, HIV-negative adults with no recently reported acute infections or vaccinations. All donors were Caucasian adults living in Nashville, Tennessee, USA. CD4+ T cells were enriched through magnetic negative selection, after which naive cells were positively selected on CD45RA and the remaining negative fraction served as the memory subset. Blood was collected by leukapheresis, and PBMCs were isolated by Ficoll-Histopaque density gradient centrifugation and then cryopreserved in liquid nitrogen vapor phase. Analytical flow cytometry was used to check the purity and quantity of each magnetically sorted T cell population. Genomic DNA was isolated from each sorted fraction and quantified by UV absorbance on a Nanodrop 2000c. This sequence was found in a man aged 18 to 30 in good health. Some clones in this sample may be carry-over from other donors' samples. Specimen: naive CD4+ T cells from PBMCs. The cell subset or site tag for this specimen amounts to: CD45RA+ positively selected.

The DNA is as follows: TGTGCTAGTGCCGAGTGGCTAGCGGGAGGTAGGTACGGCACAGATACGCAGTATTTT. This sequence encodes CASAEWLAGGRYGTDTQYF. The chain is assembled from TRBV12-5 and TRBJ2-3, with 11 central nucleotides matching TRBD2. Looking up the germline V gene yields CDR1 LGHNT and CDR2 FRNRAP. Including cysteine and phenylalanine, the CDR3 has 19 amino acids. Only the CDR3 part of the read is kept: 57 bases, read in frame from the first base. Trimming leaves V shorter by 7 bases and J shorter by 1 base, with the junction holding 16 bases beyond the gene matches. Where the CDR3 stops, the reference TRBV12-5 and TRBJ2-3 genes take over; the full variable domain is DARVTQTPRHKVTEMGQEVTMRCQPILGHNTVFWYRQTMMQGLELLAYFRNRAPLDDSGMPKDRFSAEMPDATLATLKIQPSEPRDSAVYFCASAEWLAGGRYGTDTQYFGPGTRLTVL.